These 19 T cell receptor beta chains share one sample of origin, sequenced in a study of regulatory T cells in long-lasting Graves disease. Arm-PCR of CDR3 regions with iRepertoire HTBI primers generated TCR beta libraries. TCRdb passed the multiplex PCR reads through MiXCR, listing each CDR3 protein once. Among about 220,000 distinct CDR3 sequences, 15% to 20% were seen once, and the ten largest hold 12%. Time point noted: newly diagnosed GD, antithyroid drugs for less than 3 months. From RNA extracted from PBMCs, the TCR library was made. The same specimen was also included in a second study, on T cells in Graves' hyperthyroidism and ophthalmopathy.

This sample comprised peripheral blood mononuclear cells (PBMCs), obtained at new diagnosis, from a patient treated with antithyroid drugs. The receptors stem from a woman in her twenties or thirties with Graves disease.

The table lists this clonotype with many counts. This chain links TRBV30 with TRBJ2-2; TRBD2 matches 8 bases. Germline V gene data show CDR1 as GTSNPN and CDR2 as SVGIG (reference sequence). This CDR3 is 14 amino acids long. After removal of 4 bases from V and 1 base from J, the junction contained 2 bases not matched to a gene. The CDR3 loop reads CAWKLAENTGELFF. The DNA of the CDR3 is TGTGCCTGGAAACTAGCGGAGAACACCGGGGAGCTGTTTTTT.

V usage is TRBV7-8 and J usage is TRBJ2-7, with TRBD1 as a possible D gene (6 bases). The CDR3 has 17 amino acids. V shed 4 bases and J shed 3 bases, with 22 bases lying between them. Germline lookup yields CDR1 SGHVS and CDR2 FQNEAQ. The CDR3 sequence: CASSSNLQGTLGYEQYF. The CDR3 DNA sequence: TGTGCCAGCAGCTCCAACCTACAGGGCACCCTCGGCTACGAGCAGTACTTC.

This rearrangement joins TRBV12-3 or TRBV12-4 to TRBJ1-1; no clear D. Trimming took 6 bases from V and 5 from J, leaving 16 bases between them. This CDR3 is 14 amino acids long. As DNA, the CDR3 is TGTGCCAGCAGCCCCCAGTCTATCGGGACTGAAGCTTTCTTT. Translation: CASSPQSIGTEAFF.

Ten or more counts support this clonotype. V and J are TRBV6-1 and TRBJ2-7; 7 bases line up with TRBD1. The CDR3 has 13 amino acids. Germline CDR1 is MNHNS and CDR2 is SASEGT. After removal of 7 bases from V and 7 bases from J, the junction contained 10 bases not matched to a gene. This CDR3 is CASTSTGVGEQYF. The DNA for the CDR3 is TGTGCCAGCACCTCAACAGGGGTGGGAGAGCAGTACTTC.

This clonotype appeared many times. This rearrangement joins TRBV28 to TRBJ1-3; D is possibly TRBD1 (6 bases). Trimming took 10 bases from V and 0 from J, leaving 10 bases between them. The CDR3 is made up of 13 amino acids. From germline, CDR1 is MDHEN and CDR2 SYDVKM. The CDR3 bases are TGTGCCACAGGAGGGGGCTCTGGAAACACCATATATTTT. It specifies CATGGGSGNTIYF.

This clonotype was counted many times. The V gene is TRBV6-1, the J gene TRBJ1-1; D gene unclear. Trimming stripped 6 bases from V and 0 bases from J, with 20 bases between. From germline, CDR1 is MNHNS and CDR2 SASEGT. The CDR3 covers 17 residues. The DNA of the CDR3 is TGTGCCAGCAGCGACGACCTGATCCTATCGGTGAACACTGAAGCTTTCTTT. This codes for CASSDDLILSVNTEAFF.

Many counts were recorded for this clonotype. The chain recombines TRBV6-2 or TRBV6-3 with TRBJ2-1; no clear D gene. V lost 0 bases, J lost 7 bases, and 7 bases lay in between. Germline CDR1 MNHEY, CDR2 SVGEGT. The CDR3 length is 13 residues. CDR3 bases: TGTGCCAGCAGTTACTCCCTGACGAATGAGCAGTTCTTC. This gives the protein CASSYSLTNEQFF.

This clonotype showed up many times. This chain's CDR3 is CASLQGPGEKLFF. The CDR3 DNA sequence: TGTGCCAGTCTACAGGGTCCGGGTGAAAAACTGTTTTTT. The V and J genes are TRBV28 and TRBJ1-4; D perhaps matches TRBD1 (6 bases). CDR1 and CDR2 from the germline V gene are MDHEN and SYDVKM. The length of the CDR3 is 13 residues. Trimming took 9 bases from V and 7 from J, leaving 15 bases between them.

This clonotype occurred a few times. The V gene is TRBV5-6, the J gene TRBJ1-4, with D hard to call. Germline V lookup: CDR1 SGHDT, CDR2 YYEEEE. V lost 4 bases to trimming and J lost 3 bases, with 7 bases between them. The length of the CDR3 is 13 residues. CDR3 in amino acids: CASSLASNEKLFF. The CDR3 DNA reads TGTGCCAGCAGCCTGGCTTCTAATGAAAAACTGTTTTTT.

This clonotype came up many times. The chain has TRBV5-5 and TRBJ2-5; D is perhaps TRBD1 (5 bases). V lost 4 bases to trimming and J lost 5 bases, with 15 bases between them. The CDR3 extends over 14 amino acids. Germline loops: CDR1 SGHKS, CDR2 YYEKEE (reference sequence). The CDR3 region is CASSRQLGGETQYF. The CDR3 DNA reads as TGTGCCAGCAGCCGACAGTTGGGCGGTGAGACCCAGTACTTC.

This clonotype was observed a few times. This chain connects TRBV28 to TRBJ1-1; 7 positions match TRBD1. This CDR3 spans 14 amino acids. Trimming cost V 4 bases and J 4 bases; bases outside gene matches: 6. Germline V gene sequence: CDR1 MDHEN, CDR2 SYDVKM. The CDR3 nucleotides are TGTGCCAGCAGTTGGAGCACAGGGGCCACTGAAGCTTTCTTT. Its translation is CASSWSTGATEAFF.

This clonotype was counted a few times. A much larger clone sits a single nucleotide away, making a read error possible. The chain employs TRBV27 and TRBJ1-1; D may be TRBD1 (6 bases). Between the trimmed V and J ends, which lost 4 bases and 5 bases, there was a span of 11 bases. The germline gives CDR1 MNHEY, CDR2 SMNVEV (reference sequence). The CDR3 extends over 13 amino acids. CDR3 amino acids: CASSSAGATEAFF. The CDR3 coding sequence is TGTGCCAGCAGTTCCGCGGGGGCGACTGAAGCTTTCTTT.

The chain recombines TRBV10-3 with TRBJ2-1; 7 nucleotides agree with TRBD1. Germline lookup yields CDR1 ENHRY and CDR2 SYGVKD. V shed 7 bases and J 0 bases; nucleotides not matched to a gene: 6. This CDR3 contains 15 residues. The CDR3 DNA reads as TGTGCCATCACTCGGGACAGAGTCTCCTACAATGAGCAGTTCTTC. This gives the protein CAITRDRVSYNEQFF.

This clonotype was seen at least ten times. The genes are TRBV18 and TRBJ2-7; D possibly corresponds to TRBD2 (5 bases). The germline gives CDR1 KGHSH, CDR2 LQKENI. Trimming stripped 4 bases from V and 0 bases from J, with 13 bases between. The CDR3 is 15 amino acids. The DNA for the CDR3 is TGTGCCAGCTCACTCGGTCCGGGGTCCTCCTACGAGCAGTACTTC. It translates to CASSLGPGSSYEQYF.

This clonotype was seen once. The chain combines TRBV10-3 with TRBJ2-7, with 7 bases that match TRBD2. This CDR3 is 15 amino acids long. Trimming took 3 bases from V and 5 from J; bases not matched to a gene: 10. In germline, CDR1 is ENHRY, CDR2 SYGVKD. CDR3 amino acids: CAISEGGGRRNEQYF. Here the CDR3 DNA reads TGTGCCATCAGTGAAGGCGGCGGGAGAAGAAACGAGCAGTACTTC.

The chain's CDR3 is CASSPTGASNTGELFF. The CDR3 coding sequence is TGTGCCAGCAGCCCAACCGGGGCTAGTAACACCGGGGAGCTGTTTTTT. This chain joins TRBV7-2 and TRBJ2-2, with D perhaps matching TRBD1 or TRBD2 (5 bases each). The V end was cut by 5 bases, the J end by 2 bases, with 15 bases between. The CDR3 has 16 residues. Germline CDR1 and CDR2: SGHTA and FQGNSA.

In this sample, this clonotype turned up a few times. The chain couples TRBV30 to TRBJ1-2; D ambiguous. The CDR3 length is 12 residues. V was pared by 3 bases and J by 11 bases, with 16 bases between. Germline CDR1 reads GTSNPN; CDR2 reads SVGIG (reference sequence). CDR3 sequence: CAWRGNWAMYTF. In DNA, the CDR3 is TGTGCCTGGAGGGGTAACTGGGCAATGTACACCTTC.

The chain joins TRBV28 to TRBJ2-2, with 8 nucleotides matching TRBD2. The CDR3 has 17 residues. Trimming took 5 bases from V and 0 from J; bases not matched to a gene: 8. CDR1 is MDHEN, CDR2 SYDVKM, per germline. CDR3: CASSRPTSAANTGELFF. The CDR3 DNA is TGTGCCAGCAGTCGTCCGACTAGCGCCGCGAACACCGGGGAGCTGTTTTTT. The full variable domain, in which reference TRBV28 and TRBJ2-2 provide the parts outside the CDR3, is DVKVTQSSRYLVKRTGEKVFLECVQDMDHENMFWYRQDPGLGLRLIYFSYDVKMKEKGDIPEGYSVSREKKERFSLILESASTNQTSMYLCASSRPTSAANTGELFFGEGSRLTVL.

This clonotype turned up a few times. The genes are TRBV9 and TRBJ2-6; tentatively, D is TRBD1 or TRBD2 (5 bases each). Germline V CDR1 and CDR2: SGDLS, YYNGEE. This CDR3 has 15 amino acids. The V end lost 1 base, the J end lost 3 bases, and 8 bases lay between the germline ends. The DNA of the CDR3 is TGTGCCAGCAGCGTAAGGGGAGTTGGGGCCAACGTCCTGACTTTC. This gives the protein CASSVRGVGANVLTF.